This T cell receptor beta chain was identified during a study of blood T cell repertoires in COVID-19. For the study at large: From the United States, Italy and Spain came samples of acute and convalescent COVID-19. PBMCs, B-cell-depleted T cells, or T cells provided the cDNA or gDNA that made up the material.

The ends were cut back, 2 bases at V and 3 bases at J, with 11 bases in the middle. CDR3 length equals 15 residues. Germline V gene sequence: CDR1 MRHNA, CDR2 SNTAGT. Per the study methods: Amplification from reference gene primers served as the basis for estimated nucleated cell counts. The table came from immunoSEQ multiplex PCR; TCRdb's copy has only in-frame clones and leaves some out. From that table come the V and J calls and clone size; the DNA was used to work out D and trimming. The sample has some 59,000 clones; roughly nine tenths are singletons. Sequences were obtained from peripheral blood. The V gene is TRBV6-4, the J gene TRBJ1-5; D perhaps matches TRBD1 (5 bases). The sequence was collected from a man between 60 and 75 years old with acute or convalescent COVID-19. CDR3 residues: CASSDREGYNQPQHF. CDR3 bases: TGTGCCAGCAGTGACAGGGAGGGGTACAATCAGCCCCAGCATTTT.